Listed below are T cell receptor beta chains from one sample, sequenced in a study of shared clonotypes between healthy human individuals. Sequenced by immunoSEQ multiplex PCR; TCRdb stores in-frame clones only, minus some. The sample lists under 1,100,000 clones, around 76% occurring once. Sequencing was done on a sample of memory CD4+ T cells sorted from blood. These receptors all stem from a man aged 18-30 years in good health. The CDR3 runs from the conserved cysteine through the conserved F or W. D genes are given only for firm matches. The size of a clone is reported for some rows only, either as once, few or many, or as a class for expanded clones.

J: TRBJ1-2; D: NA; V: TRBV30; size: few; CDR3: CAWNGGGRYGYTF; DNA: TGTGCCTGGAATGGAGGGGGAAGATATGGCTACACCTTC
J: TRBJ2-7; D: NA; V: TRBV6-5; size: NA; CDR3: CASRERGPYEQYF; DNA: TGTGCCAGCAGGGAGAGGGGCCCCTACGAGCAGTACTTC
J: TRBJ1-1; D: TRBD1; V: TRBV29-1; size: few; CDR3: CSVAGQGTEAFF; DNA: TGCAGCGTTGCTGGACAGGGGACTGAAGCTTTCTTT
J: TRBJ1-1; D: TRBD1; V: TRBV6-6; size: NA; CDR3: CASRDRGNLGTEAFF; DNA: TGTGCCAGCCGGGACAGGGGAAATCTAGGCACTGAAGCTTTCTTT
J: TRBJ2-7; D: NA; V: TRBV6-6; size: once; CDR3: CASSYEGYEQYF; DNA: TGTGCCAGCAGTTACGAGGGGTACGAGCAGTACTTC
J: TRBJ2-7; D: TRBD2; V: TRBV30; size: NA; CDR3: CAWTRGDRASGRVPYEQYF; DNA: TGTGCCTGGACCCGAGGGGACCGGGCTAGCGGGAGAGTCCCCTACGAGCAGTACTTC
J: TRBJ1-1; D: NA; V: TRBV7-2; size: once; CDR3: CASSLALISNTEAFF; DNA: TGTGCCAGCAGCTTAGCACTTATTTCGAACACTGAAGCTTTCTTT
J: TRBJ1-2; D: NA; V: TRBV27; size: NA; CDR3: CASSLRQTRGKDCTF; DNA: TGTGCCAGCAGTTTGAGACAGACGCGGGGCAAGGACTGCACCTTC
J: TRBJ2-3; D: NA; V: TRBV29-1; size: NA; CDR3: CSVGETDFTDTQYF; DNA: TGCAGCGTTGGAGAGACAGACTTCACAGATACGCAGTATTTT
J: TRBJ1-2; D: NA; V: TRBV7-2; size: once; CDR3: CASSPGAQGLGYTF; DNA: TGTGCCAGCAGCCCAGGGGCCCAGGGGCTTGGCTACACCTTC
J: TRBJ1-5; D: TRBD1; V: TRBV19; size: NA; CDR3: CASSPTGGRQPQHF; DNA: TGTGCCAGTAGCCCTACAGGGGGGCGTCAGCCCCAGCATTTT
J: TRBJ1-3; D: NA; V: TRBV7-2; size: NA; CDR3: CASSSGGDGTIYF; DNA: TGTGCCAGCAGCTCCGGGGGGGACGGCACCATATATTTT
J: TRBJ2-1; D: NA; V: TRBV27; size: once; CDR3: CASSLSPGDEQFF; DNA: TGTGCCAGCAGTTTATCGCCCGGCGATGAGCAGTTCTTC
J: TRBJ2-2; D: NA; V: TRBV6-5; size: NA; CDR3: CASKRVWDTGELFF; DNA: TGTGCCAGCAAACGAGTCTGGGACACCGGGGAGCTGTTTTTT
J: TRBJ2-6; D: TRBD1; V: TRBV4-1; size: NA; CDR3: CASSPGQGSSSGANVLTF; DNA: TGCGCCAGCAGCCCCGGACAGGGGTCTTCATCTGGGGCCAACGTCCTGACTTTC
J: TRBJ2-6; D: TRBD2; V: TRBV28; size: NA; CDR3: CASSLLAGGRSGANVLTF; DNA: TGTGCCAGCAGTTTACTAGCGGGGGGCCGGTCTGGGGCCAACGTCCTGACTTTC
J: TRBJ2-7; D: NA; V: TRBV18; size: NA; CDR3: CASSPGGDEQYF; DNA: TGTGCCAGCTCACCAGGGGGCGACGAGCAGTACTTC
J: TRBJ2-3; D: TRBD2; V: TRBV27; size: NA; CDR3: CASSFGGSTGPRRVQYF; DNA: TGTGCCAGCAGTTTTGGCGGGAGTACGGGGCCAAGGCGAGTGCAGTATTTT
J: TRBJ1-1; D: TRBD1; V: TRBV28; size: NA; CDR3: CASSPNRGLGTEAFF; DNA: TGTGCCAGCAGTCCTAACAGGGGATTAGGGACTGAAGCTTTCTTT